This T cell receptor beta chain stems from a study of neurological immune-mediated disorders. This clonotype was seen only a few times. Its antigen is still unknown. Documented time point: longitudinal time-point 3. Libraries used 2 million unsorted PBMCs kept frozen in RNAlater. TCRdb analysed the 5' RACE reads with MiXCR anew, one entry per CDR3 protein. Here the sample spans around 100,000 distinct CDR3 sequences, about a tenth being singletons. Whole-study results and caveats: The greatest TCR clonal expansion occurred in HTLV-1-associated myelopathy and the least in multiple sclerosis, which fell below healthy controls. Private repertoires in all groups were suggested by the absence of shared CDR3 amino acid sequences among expanded clones across subjects.

Germline V CDR1 and CDR2: SGDLS, YYNGEE. The CDR3 length is 15 residues. Trimming took 0 bases from V and 6 from J; bases not matched to a gene: 4. The sample consisted of PBMCs. This clonotype originated in a female donor with HTLV-1-associated myelopathy (HAM/TSP). The chain has TRBV9 and TRBJ2-1; 9 positions agree with TRBD2. The CDR3 DNA sequence: TGTGCCAGCAGCGTAGGAGGACTAGCGTCCAATGAGCAGTTCTTC. It codes for CASSVGGLASNEQFF.